These T cell receptor beta chains were read from a single sample in a study of PD-L1 blockade in urothelial cancer. Assay: immunoSEQ multiplex PCR; the TCRdb copy retains only in-frame clones and omits some. Of approximately 79,000 clones listed, roughly nine tenths are singletons. The source material was PBMCs, sampled around atezolizumab (anti-PD-L1) treatment. The source is a woman in her 70s with urothelial cancer. Each CDR3 is given without its conserved first and last residue.

TRBV7-9	TRBJ2-3	ASSPGGGSDTQY
TRBV11-2	TRBJ2-7	ASSLEGWGGATSYEQY
TRBV11-2	TRBJ2-3	ASSLIQGSADTQY
TRBV7-3	TRBJ2-5	ASSLSGLGQETQY
TRBV7-2	TRBJ2-1	ASGTSGGGYNEQF
TRBV5-4	TRBJ2-3	ASSSKVSQGSYTQY
TRBV7-3	TRBJ2-5	ASSGDLGETQY
TRBV5-6	TRBJ2-7	ASSRRQGSEAGVGYEQY
TRBV5-1	TRBJ1-2	ASSGTQGVYGYT
TRBV15	TRBJ2-1	ATSREWLANEQF
TRBV7-2	TRBJ2-1	ASSLTRGQFNEQF
TRBV7-2	TRBJ2-7	ASSSTYEQY
TRBV5-6	TRBJ1-5	ASSLFQGPYNQPQH
TRBV5-8	TRBJ2-1	ASSRPKREVSSYNEQF
TRBV9	TRBJ1-3	ASSPRTGGSGNTIY
TRBV30	TRBJ2-5	AWSADRVWD
TRBV5-1	TRBJ2-5	ASRRGTGQETQY
TRBV2	TRBJ2-1	ASTRYTPNEQF
TRBV27	TRBJ1-2	ASRTQGIPHSYGYT
TRBV19	TRBJ1-2	ASSLGRGYGYT
TRBV5-1	TRBJ2-7	ASGGGGQGEQY
TRBV10-2	TRBJ2-2	ASSQNLQGTGELF
TRBV6-5	TRBJ1-4	ASSYLGTGREKLF
TRBV7-7	TRBJ2-5	ASSLGGGGQETQY
TRBV27	TRBJ1-5	ASSLPGQPQH
TRBV28	TRBJ1-1	ASSFQGARTEAF
TRBV7-9	TRBJ2-2	ASSLEGRGPNTGELF
TRBV29-1	TRBJ2-7	SVSPSSGRVDEQY
TRBV19	TRBJ1-1	ASPPAGGSAEAF
TRBV6-5	TRBJ2-2	ASSAGTVNTGELF
TRBV30	TRBJ2-1	AWSVGDFNEQF
TRBV7-2	TRBJ1-4	ASSIHRGRSEKLF
TRBV18	TRBJ1-4	ASSPQGGRTNEKLF
TRBV5-6	TRBJ2-7	ASSSYYEQY
TRBV5-1	TRBJ1-1	ASSLTGLNTEAF
TRBV29-1	TRBJ2-3	SALGGTSGNTDTQY
TRBV28	TRBJ2-5	ASRPTGGLETQY
TRBV18	TRBJ2-6	ASSRGVTGSGANVLT
TRBV2	TRBJ2-1	ASKARAAYNEQF
TRBV28	TRBJ2-7	ASSLAGSTYEQY
TRBV30	TRBJ1-4	AWSGAAVSTNEKLF